In this sample, the clone carrying this T cell receptor beta chain turned up a few times. The data stem from a study of identical twins. J gave up 4 bases and V 4 bases, and 6 bases lay outside the gene matches. This CDR3 has 15 residues. Germline values: CDR1 SGHTA, CDR2 FQGTGA. TCRdb used MiXCR to reprocess the 5' RACE reads, holding one entry per CDR3 protein. The table lists 450,000 or so distinct CDR3 sequences, less than 25% of them singletons. The same data also contributed to another study, on T cells expressing NK-cell markers.

The sequencing sample was made of CD4+ T cells sorted from blood. This chain links TRBV7-3 with TRBJ2-3; 9 bases fit TRBD2. The receptor was derived from a woman aged 18-29 years in good health. The CDR3 region has the DNA TGTGCCAGCAGCTCGGGACTAGCCGTGGCAGATACGCAGTATTTT. It codes for CASSSGLAVADTQYF.